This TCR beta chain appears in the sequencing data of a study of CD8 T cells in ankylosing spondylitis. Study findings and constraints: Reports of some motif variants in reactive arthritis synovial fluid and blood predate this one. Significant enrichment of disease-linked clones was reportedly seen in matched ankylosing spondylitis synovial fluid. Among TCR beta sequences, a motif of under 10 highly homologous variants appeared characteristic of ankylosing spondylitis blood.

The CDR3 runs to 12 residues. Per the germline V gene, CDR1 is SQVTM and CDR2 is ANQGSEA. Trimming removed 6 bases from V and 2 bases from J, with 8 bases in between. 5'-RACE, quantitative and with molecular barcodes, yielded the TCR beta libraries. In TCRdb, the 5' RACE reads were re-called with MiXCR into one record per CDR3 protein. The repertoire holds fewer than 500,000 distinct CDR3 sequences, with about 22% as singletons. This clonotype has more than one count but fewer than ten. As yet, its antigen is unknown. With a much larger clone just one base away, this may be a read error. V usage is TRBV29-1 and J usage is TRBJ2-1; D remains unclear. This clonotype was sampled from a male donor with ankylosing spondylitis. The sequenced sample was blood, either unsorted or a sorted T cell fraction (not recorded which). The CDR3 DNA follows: TGCAGCGTGGGGATACCCTACAATGAGCAGTTCTTC. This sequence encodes CSVGIPYNEQFF.